These 27 T cell receptor beta chains originate from one sample sequenced in a study of regulatory T cells in long-lasting Graves disease. Time point noted: newly diagnosed GD, antithyroid drugs for less than 3 months. The TCR library used RNA extracted from PBMCs. Library construction for TCR beta used iRepertoire HTBI primers and Arm-PCR of CDR3 regions. MiXCR, run by TCRdb on the multiplex PCR reads, gives a single entry per CDR3 protein. The sample records about 350,000 distinct CDR3 sequences, approximately 15% being singletons. This same sample was also part of a study on T cells in Graves' hyperthyroidism and ophthalmopathy.

The source material was peripheral blood mononuclear cells (PBMCs), sampled at new diagnosis, from a patient treated with antithyroid drugs. All receptors derive from a man between 35 and 55 years old with Graves disease.

In its sample, this clonotype was seen many times. The V and J genes are TRBV2 and TRBJ2-3; D may match TRBD1 or TRBD2 (6 bases each). The CDR3 has 15 residues. Germline V lookup: CDR1 SNHLY, CDR2 FYNNEI. Trimming pared 6 bases from V and 2 bases from J, leaving 15 bases between. CDR3 bases: TGTGCCAGCAGACTGACTAGGGGGAACACAGATACGCAGTATTTT. It yields the protein CASRLTRGNTDTQYF.

This clonotype was picked up many times. The chain couples TRBV5-1 to TRBJ2-2, with D perhaps given as TRBD1 or TRBD2 (5 bases each). Germline assignment: CDR1 SGHRS and CDR2 YFSETQ. V shed 7 bases and J shed 5 bases, with 12 bases lying between them. This CDR3 is built from 13 residues. The CDR3 is CASRDQATGELFF. The DNA of the CDR3 is TGCGCCAGCCGGGACCAGGCTACCGGGGAGCTGTTTTTT.

This clonotype was detected only once. A much bigger clone sits one base away, suggesting this may be a read error. The V call is TRBV12-3 or TRBV12-4, the J call TRBJ2-7, with 8 bases that match TRBD2. The CDR3 loop spans 15 amino acids. J gave up 5 bases and V 5 bases, and 11 bases lay outside the gene matches. In DNA, the CDR3 is TGTGCCAGCAGTCTCCGAGCGGGGGTGGTGAACGAGCAGTACTTC. Its protein is CASSLRAGVVNEQYF.

The rearrangement links TRBV5-1 to TRBJ2-5, with D unresolved. Germline V gene sequence: CDR1 SGHRS, CDR2 YFSETQ. Trimming removed 5 bases at V and 1 base at J, with 12 bases between. This CDR3 region has 14 residues. The chain's CDR3 is CASRVANLQETQYF. CDR3 nucleotides: TGCGCCAGCAGGGTCGCCAACCTCCAAGAGACCCAGTACTTC.

This clonotype was detected many times. CDR3 DNA sequence: TGTGCCACCCCCCGACAGGGACTCACTGAAGCTTTCTTT. Its translation is CATPRQGLTEAFF. The J gene is TRBJ1-1, the V gene TRBV28, with 7 bases matching TRBD1. The CDR3 covers 13 residues. The germline V gene has CDR1 MDHEN and CDR2 SYDVKM. V lost 10 bases and J lost 4; bases outside the gene matches: 9.

The chain recombines TRBV16 with TRBJ1-4, with D uncertain. V lost 0 bases and J lost 11, with 16 bases in between. The CDR3 covers 15 residues. Per germline, CDR1 KGHSY and CDR2 FQNENV. CDR3 DNA sequence: TGTGCCAGCAGCCAATCGATAACTCCGCCGGGGAAACTGTTTTTT. Translated, it gives CASSQSITPPGKLFF.

In this sample, this clonotype turned up a few times. V and J are TRBV9 and TRBJ2-1; the D gene could be TRBD1 or TRBD2 (5 bases each). This CDR3 is built from 15 residues. Trimming stripped 4 bases from V and 6 bases from J, with 17 bases between. The germline V gene encodes CDR1 SGDLS and CDR2 YYNGEE. The CDR3 here is CASSPRSGATNEQFF. CDR3 nucleotide sequence: TGTGCCAGCAGCCCCCGCTCCGGGGCAACCAATGAGCAGTTCTTC.

Ten or more counts support this clonotype. V usage is TRBV12-3 or TRBV12-4 and J usage is TRBJ2-3; 8 nucleotides match TRBD2. Trimming at V came to 6 bases and at J to 6 bases, leaving 14 bases not matched to a gene. This CDR3 is 16 amino acids long. This CDR3 is CASSDSVAGLRDTQYF. CDR3 in DNA: TGTGCCAGCAGCGATTCCGTAGCGGGGCTTAGGGATACGCAGTATTTT.

Remarks on this clonotype: With a much larger clone just one base away, this may be a read error. The rearrangement uses TRBV6-1 and TRBJ2-1; TRBD2 agrees at 9 bases. V lost 7 bases, J lost 0 bases, and 7 bases stayed unmatched. CDR3 size: 16 residues. Germline assignment: CDR1 MNHNS and CDR2 SASEGT. The CDR3: CASKSGRGGSYNEQFF. The CDR3 bases are TGTGCCAGCAAGTCCGGGCGGGGGGGCTCCTACAATGAGCAGTTCTTC.

This clonotype was detected a few times. This chain connects TRBV20-1 to TRBJ2-7; D might be TRBD1 (5 bases). The CDR3 spans 12 residues. Germline CDR1 DFQATT, CDR2 SNEGSKA (reference sequence). Trimming removed 2 bases from V and 6 bases from J, with 11 bases in between. Here the CDR3 DNA reads TGCAGTGCTAGACAGGGTTCAGGCGAGCAGTACTTC. Encoded protein: CSARQGSGEQYF.

J is TRBJ1-6 and V is TRBV19; weak D call: TRBD1 (5 bases). Trimming took 3 bases from V and 10 from J, leaving 22 bases between them. This CDR3 has 17 amino acids. The germline V gene has CDR1 LNHDA and CDR2 SQIVND (reference sequence). The CDR3 reads CASSISSGRQGSSPLHF. CDR3 bases: TGTGCCAGTAGTATTTCGTCAGGCCGGCAGGGAAGCTCACCCCTCCACTTT.

The sample holds a few counts of this clonotype. The chain recombines TRBV14 with TRBJ2-5, with D hard to call. The V gene's germline CDR1 is SGHDN and CDR2 FVKESK. The CDR3 totals 17 residues. V lost 1 base and J lost 4, with 19 bases in between. The CDR3 sequence: CASSQGFGGFFGETQYF. CDR3 nucleotides: TGTGCCAGCAGCCAAGGGTTCGGCGGCTTCTTTGGAGAGACCCAGTACTTC. Looking up the rest from reference TRBV14 and TRBJ2-5 gives the full variable domain: EAGVTQFPSHSVIEKGQTVTLRCDPISGHDNLYWYRRVMGKEIKFLLHFVKESKQDESGMPNNRFLAERTGGTYSTLKVQPAELEDSGVYFCASSQGFGGFFGETQYFGPGTRLLVL.

There are many counts of this clonotype. This chain uses TRBV3-1 with TRBJ1-2; D gene unclear. The CDR3 is 15 amino acids. Trimming left V 1 base short and J 4 bases short, with 13 bases between. Germline-derived CDR1 and CDR2 are LGHDT and YNNKEL (reference sequence). The CDR3 here is CASSQGGTGTYGYTF. The CDR3 coding sequence is TGTGCCAGCAGCCAAGGTGGTACCGGTACCTATGGCTACACCTTC.

This clonotype was seen repeatedly, ten times or more. V and J are TRBV7-3 and TRBJ1-2; maybe TRBD1 (6 bases). Trimming removed 5 bases at V and 6 bases at J, with 13 bases between. The CDR3 extends over 13 amino acids. Looked up from germline, CDR1 is SGHTA and CDR2 is FQGTGA. CDR3 sequence: CASSPARGDGYTF. In DNA, the CDR3 is TGTGCCAGCAGCCCCGCCAGGGGCGATGGCTACACCTTC.

At least ten counts were recorded for this clonotype. One end of the junction does not line up with germline, which may come from a read error. The chain has TRBV5-1 and TRBJ2-5; D not resolved. Looked up from germline, CDR1 is SGHRS and CDR2 is YFSETQ. This CDR3 is 11 amino acids long. CDR3 DNA sequence: TGTGCCAGCAGCGCCCAAGAGACCCAGTACTTC. Translation: CASSAQETQYF.

This clonotype was recorded many times. The V and J genes are TRBV24-1 and TRBJ1-5; 11 nucleotides line up with TRBD1. Germline V CDR1 and CDR2: KGHDR, SFDVKD. This CDR3 has 18 amino acids. V was pared by 2 bases and J by 2 bases, with 7 bases of the junction left unmatched. CDR3 in amino acids: CATSDSRTGGVGNQPQHF. CDR3 coding DNA: TGTGCCACCAGTGATTCTCGGACAGGGGGCGTGGGCAATCAGCCCCAGCATTTT.

The chain recombines TRBV6-2 or TRBV6-3 with TRBJ2-6; TRBD1 aligns across 10 bases. V shed 8 bases and J 2 bases; nucleotides not matched to a gene: 6. Germline CDR1 is MNHEY and CDR2 is SVGEGT. CDR3 length equals 16 residues. This CDR3 is CASRDRGTPGANVLTF. The CDR3 DNA is TGTGCCAGCCGGGACAGGGGAACCCCTGGGGCCAACGTCCTGACTTTC.

This clonotype was observed at least ten times. V is TRBV30 and J is TRBJ2-5; 10 nucleotides agree with TRBD2. Trimming took 5 bases from V and 7 from J; bases not matched to a gene: 10. The CDR3 consists of 14 residues. Germline CDR1 reads GTSNPN; CDR2 reads SVGIG (reference sequence). In DNA form, the CDR3 reads TGTGCCTGGGATTTAGCGGGGGGTCTCGGGACCCAGTACTTC. Its protein is CAWDLAGGLGTQYF.

CDR3: CASRKGSSSGANVLTF. The CDR3 region has the DNA TGTGCCAGCAGGAAGGGGAGCAGCTCTGGGGCCAACGTCCTGACTTTC. The chain employs TRBV2 and TRBJ2-6; either TRBD1 or TRBD2 may fit D (5 bases each). V gave up 6 bases and J gave up 0 bases, with 12 bases separating them. The CDR3 has 16 amino acids. Germline V gene sequence: CDR1 SNHLY, CDR2 FYNNEI.

The chain combines TRBV20-1 with TRBJ1-4, with TRBD1 as a possible D gene (6 bases). V lost 3 bases to trimming and J lost 4 bases, with 9 bases between them. The CDR3 contains 13 residues. Germline CDR1 is DFQATT and CDR2 is SNEGSKA (reference sequence). The CDR3 sequence is CSASGQFNEKLFF. CDR3 DNA: TGCAGTGCTAGCGGACAGTTTAATGAAAAACTGTTTTTT.

This clonotype has ten or more counts. The chain is built from TRBV2 and TRBJ1-6; TRBD1 is a possible D gene (5 bases). Germline V gives CDR1 SNHLY, CDR2 FYNNEI. Trimming removed 1 base from V and 4 bases from J, with 8 bases in between. This CDR3 is built from 15 residues. DNA for the CDR3: TGTGCCAGCAGTGAAGAGGGACGGTATAATTCACCCCTCCACTTT. Translated, it gives CASSEEGRYNSPLHF.

This clonotype has only a few counts. The chain is built from TRBV4-3 and TRBJ2-7; 8 nucleotides agree with TRBD1. This CDR3 has 14 residues. CDR1 LGHNA and CDR2 YSLEER come from the germline V gene. V was clipped by 3 bases and J by 3 bases; unmatched bases: 4. The CDR3 protein is CASSQRTGNYEQYF. As DNA, the CDR3 is TGCGCCAGCAGCCAGAGGACAGGGAACTACGAGCAGTACTTC.

In regard to this clonotype: A read error likely explains this, since a far larger clone differs by one base. The chain joins TRBV11-2 to TRBJ2-7; D is unresolved. Trimming shortened V by 1 base and J by 7 bases, and 8 bases separated the two germline ends. CDR1 is SGHAT and CDR2 is FQNNGV in the germline V gene. This CDR3 contains 12 residues. In nucleotides, the CDR3 is TGTGCCAGCAGCTTAGCCTGGACGGAGCAGTACTTC. Protein product: CASSLAWTEQYF.

At least ten counts were recorded for this clonotype. The chain joins TRBV5-1 to TRBJ2-5, with a weak D call TRBD2 (5 bases). Germline V lookup: CDR1 SGHRS, CDR2 YFSETQ. V lost 0 bases to trimming and J lost 5 bases, with 11 bases between them. The CDR3 length is 14 residues. The CDR3, as DNA: TGCGCCAGCAGCTTGGCAGCCGGGGTTGAGACCCAGTACTTC. Encoded protein: CASSLAAGVETQYF.

The chain employs TRBV4-3 and TRBJ1-3; D perhaps matches TRBD1 (5 bases). The CDR3 extends over 17 amino acids. The V end was cut by 1 base, the J end by 0 bases, with 13 bases between. CDR1 and CDR2 from the germline V gene are LGHNA and YSLEER. The CDR3 nucleotides are TGCGCCAGCAGCCAAGGTGGGGGAGCTCGCTCTGGAAACACCATATATTTT. Residues: CASSQGGGARSGNTIYF.

The gene calls are TRBV6-2 or TRBV6-3 and TRBJ2-7; tentatively, D is TRBD2 (6 bases). Germline assignment: CDR1 MNHEY and CDR2 SVGEGT. V gave up 8 bases and J gave up 0 bases, with 20 bases separating them. The CDR3 runs to 16 residues. The CDR3 is CASSPRGPDNSYEQYF. The CDR3 DNA reads as TGTGCCAGCTCCCCGCGGGGCCCCGACAACTCCTACGAGCAGTACTTC.

Many counts were recorded for this clonotype. The CDR3 sequence is CASSTQGADQPQHF. The CDR3 nucleotides are TGTGCCAGCAGTACACAGGGGGCGGATCAGCCCCAGCATTTT. The chain joins TRBV2 to TRBJ1-5; 9 positions match TRBD1. J was trimmed by 5 bases and V by 5 bases; bases with no gene match: 4. Looked up from germline, CDR1 is SNHLY and CDR2 is FYNNEI. The CDR3 is made up of 14 amino acids.